The rows below give T cell receptor beta chains drawn from one sample of a study of T cell repertoires in cytomegalovirus infection. TCRdb re-called the reads with MiXCR, one entry per CDR3 protein. The data contain fewer than 950,000 distinct CDR3 sequences, around a third of them singletons. Their recognized antigens are unknown. Sequencing was performed on cultured CD8+ T cells from PBMCs, taken from culture after CMV antigen stimulation. The receptors stem from a human donor in good health (CMV status not recorded). Some clones in this sample may be carry-over from other donors' samples. Both conserved end residues are part of each CDR3. The D gene is left open where the match is weak.

TRBJ1-3	NA	TRBV14	CASSQGTSGNTIYF
TRBJ2-7	TRBD1	TRBV6-8	CASIPEGTGGIYEQYF
TRBJ1-5	NA	TRBV5-6	CASSFGGGRNQPQHF
TRBJ1-5	NA	TRBV6-1	CASSEAGGLGSNQPQHF
TRBJ1-1	NA	TRBV7-9	CASSPFQGNTEAFF
TRBJ2-1	NA	TRBV27	CASSLGQAGNEQFF
TRBJ1-6	NA	TRBV28	CASNGGGSYNSPLHF
TRBJ1-2	TRBD1	TRBV7-2	CASSLFPSGTGADGYTF
TRBJ2-3	NA	TRBV6-5	CASSYSMGSSTDTQYF
TRBJ2-5	TRBD1	TRBV11-2	CASSLGDRGQETQYF
TRBJ2-2	TRBD2	TRBV6-1	CASYLPSSGPREDTGELFF
TRBJ2-5	NA	TRBV12-5	CASGGLEGETQYF
TRBJ2-5	TRBD2	TRBV7-2	CASSPLRGTLQETQYF
TRBJ1-1	TRBD1	TRBV4-1	CANSARDRGYTEAFF
TRBJ2-3	NA	TRBV11-2	CASSLDSWGHHTDTQYF
TRBJ2-6	NA	TRBV7-6	CASYTSGSGANVLTF
TRBJ2-4	NA	TRBV28	CASSFPRAKNIQYF
TRBJ1-1	NA	TRBV14	CASSHPGSLGTEAFF
TRBJ2-2	TRBD2	TRBV7-9	CASSPTPSGGLNTGELFF
TRBJ1-1	NA	TRBV28	CASSDPGEGTEAFF
TRBJ1-2	NA	TRBV6-1	CASSEGITWDYTF
TRBJ2-3	TRBD2	TRBV27	CASSPGGRGDTQYF
TRBJ1-6	NA	TRBV20-1	CSAHRDSTLHF
TRBJ2-1	NA	TRBV5-1	CASSLDTYNEQFF
TRBJ2-7	NA	TRBV10-3	CAISTHSGTDAYEQYF
TRBJ1-2	NA	TRBV5-6	CASSLAPPAGANYYGYTF
TRBJ1-1	NA	TRBV7-8	CASSSLSGGFTEAFF
TRBJ1-5	NA	TRBV25-1	CASSDGGQPQHF
TRBJ2-1	NA	TRBV6-1	CASAHRYYNEQFF
TRBJ2-5	NA	TRBV7-9	CASSLGTGSIETQYF
TRBJ2-6	NA	TRBV4-3	CASSQRGPGANVLTF
TRBJ1-4	NA	TRBV19	CASSPDWGRNEKLFF
TRBJ2-1	TRBD2	TRBV12-3/TRBV12-4	CASSTTGTSGGEKVNEQFF
TRBJ2-1	NA	TRBV11-1	CASSLVFRGVVLSYNEQFF
TRBJ1-1	NA	TRBV19	CASRSGDTEAFF
TRBJ2-1	NA	TRBV7-8	CASSPLQGTNEQFF
TRBJ2-2	TRBD1	TRBV5-5	CASSLAALFDRANTGELFF
TRBJ2-3	NA	TRBV6-1	CASSYTIRDLQQSAGTDTQYF
TRBJ2-3	TRBD2	TRBV6-1	CASTRRGGTDTQYF
TRBJ2-2	NA	TRBV24-1	CATSATRWVAGSGNTGELFF
TRBJ2-1	TRBD1	TRBV7-9	CASSLPTTGDNEQFF
TRBJ2-2	TRBD2	TRBV12-3/TRBV12-4	CASRGEGSLPNTGELFF
TRBJ2-1	NA	TRBV12-5	CASGRLEGALYNEQFF
TRBJ1-1	NA	TRBV4-2	CASSQSPGGSEAFF
TRBJ2-3	TRBD2	TRBV2	CASSQGLGRADTQYF
TRBJ1-4	NA	TRBV15	CATSRDPRNPGMFF
TRBJ2-3	NA	TRBV7-9	CASQGLPSTDTQYF
TRBJ1-2	NA	TRBV3-1	CASSSGTPPRYGYTF
TRBJ2-2	NA	TRBV6-5	CASSYPDGTNTGELFF
TRBJ2-7	NA	TRBV20-1	CSAELKGGLYEQYF
TRBJ2-2	TRBD1	TRBV5-4	CASSHGRGQSGELFF
TRBJ1-2	NA	TRBV7-2	CASTPLDPGSSYGYTF
TRBJ2-3	NA	TRBV7-2	CASSPGRRADTQYF
TRBJ2-2	NA	TRBV6-5	CASSYSRAATGELFF
TRBJ1-1	NA	TRBV5-1	CASSLAGQASRSPNTEAFF
TRBJ2-1	TRBD2	TRBV27	CASSQPGLAGGPNEQFF
TRBJ1-1	NA	TRBV6-5	CASSYNPVVEAFF